Listed here are 27 T cell receptor beta chains from one sample, sequenced in a study of radiotherapy plus CTLA-4 blockade in lung cancer. Here immunoSEQ multiplex PCR was the method, and the copy in TCRdb shows in-frame clones only, minus some. The table has around 45,000 clones, approximately 90% seen once. This sample comprised peripheral blood, obtained from a patient treated with radiotherapy plus ipilimumab. These receptors were obtained from a human donor with non-small cell lung cancer whose response to radiotherapy plus ipilimumab could not be evaluated.

V is TRBV13 and J is TRBJ2-2; 10 bases map to TRBD2. The CDR3 is made up of 15 amino acids. The V and J ends lost 1 base and 4 bases, in that order; junction bases with no gene match: 0. Germline V lookup: CDR1 PRHDT, CDR2 FYEKMQ (reference sequence). CDR3 sequence reads: CASSLVAGGTGELFF. The DNA of the CDR3 is TGTGCCAGCAGCTTAGTAGCGGGGGGCACCGGGGAGCTGTTTTTT.

V gene TRBV10-2 combines with J gene TRBJ1-4; no firm D call. CDR3 length: 15 amino acids. Between the trimmed V and J ends, which lost 2 bases and 4 bases, there was a span of 11 bases. Per germline, CDR1 WSHSY and CDR2 SAAADI. The CDR3 loop is CASSEGLLLNEKLFF. The DNA of the CDR3 is TGCGCCAGCAGTGAGGGGCTGCTACTTAATGAAAAACTGTTTTTT.

This clone was counted once. The V gene is TRBV19, the J gene TRBJ2-5; 12 bases fit TRBD1. This CDR3 is 16 amino acids long. The J segment lost 3 bases and the V segment lost 9 bases, leaving 11 bases of the junction unmatched. Germline values: CDR1 LNHDA, CDR2 SQIVND (reference sequence). This chain's CDR3 is CASSLPGQGAKETQYF. DNA of the CDR3: TGTGCCAGCAGCTTGCCGGGACAGGGGGCTAAAGAGACCCAGTACTTC.

This chain uses TRBV2 with TRBJ2-2; TRBD1 matches 8 bases. Trimming removed 7 bases from V and 6 bases from J; junction bases left unmatched: 7. This CDR3 has 14 amino acids. Germline CDR1 is SNHLY and CDR2 is FYNNEI. The CDR3 here is CASIGQGASGELFF. The CDR3 region has the DNA TGTGCCAGCATAGGGCAGGGGGCTTCCGGGGAGCTGTTTTTT.

This clone appeared once. The V and J genes are TRBV10-3 and TRBJ1-2; 7 bases align to TRBD1. The germline gives CDR1 ENHRY, CDR2 SYGVKD. The CDR3 sequence is 14 residues long. V lost 8 bases to trimming and J lost 7 bases; unmatched junction nucleotides: 13. CDR3 amino acids: CAILSGTENTGYTF. The CDR3 nucleotides read TGTGCCATCCTTTCCGGGACAGAGAATACTGGCTACACCTTC.

This clone was counted a single time. The CDR3 coding sequence is TGTGCCAGCTCACCAAGCGCGGGAGGTCTGGAGACCCAGTACTTC. Translating gives CASSPSAGGLETQYF. The chain joins TRBV18 to TRBJ2-5, with 8 bases that match TRBD2. The CDR3 loop spans 15 amino acids. Germline V gene sequence: CDR1 KGHSH, CDR2 LQKENI. V trimming: 2 bases; J trimming: 5 bases; junction bases outside the gene matches: 7.

This chain links TRBV10-1 with TRBJ2-7, with D perhaps TRBD1 (6 bases). The germline V gene encodes CDR1 WNHNN and CDR2 SYGVQD (reference sequence). The CDR3 contains 14 residues. The V and J ends lost 0 bases and 6 bases respectively, with 12 bases between them. As DNA, the CDR3 is TGCGCCAGCAGTGAGTCGAGTGTACAGGGCGAGCAGTACTTC. Its translation is CASSESSVQGEQYF.

This clone was detected a few times. The V and J genes are TRBV28 and TRBJ2-1, with a tentative D call TRBD1 (6 bases). V was shortened by 4 bases and J by 0 bases, with 16 bases between the two germline ends. The CDR3 runs 17 residues. The V gene's germline CDR1 is MDHEN and CDR2 SYDVKM. In nucleotides, the CDR3 is TGTGCCAGCAGTTGGGATTGGACAGTCGCCTCCTACAATGAGCAGTTCTTC. Protein: CASSWDWTVASYNEQFF.

This sequence joins TRBV7-2 and TRBJ2-2, with TRBD2 as a possible D gene (5 bases). The CDR3 covers 13 residues. V lost 1 base and J 7 bases, leaving 7 bases between the germline ends. Germline lookup yields CDR1 SGHTA and CDR2 FQGNSA. The CDR3 coding sequence is TGTGCCAGCAGCTTAGGGACTGTCGGGGAGCTGTTTTTT. Translating gives CASSLGTVGELFF.

The rearrangement uses TRBV5-1 and TRBJ1-2; possibly TRBD1 for D (6 bases). V dropped 5 bases and J dropped 0 bases, with 11 bases sitting between them. Germline CDR1 is SGHRS and CDR2 is YFSETQ. This CDR3 spans 14 amino acids. Here the CDR3 reads CASSPGGANYGYTF. CDR3 nucleotides: TGCGCCAGCAGTCCGGGGGGCGCTAACTATGGCTACACCTTC.

The chain links TRBV2 to TRBJ2-3, with 9 positions matching TRBD2. The CDR3 is 16 residues long. V was pared by 2 bases and J by 4 bases, with 7 bases of the junction left unmatched. CDR1 and CDR2 (germline): SNHLY, FYNNEI. The CDR3 region is CASSERASGVSDTQYF. The CDR3 DNA reads as TGTGCCAGCAGTGAACGGGCTAGCGGGGTTTCAGATACGCAGTATTTT.

The chain links TRBV4-1 to TRBJ2-1; maybe TRBD2 (5 bases). Germline V gene sequence: CDR1 MGHRA, CDR2 YSYEKL. The length of the CDR3 is 17 residues. V shed 4 bases and J shed 0 bases, with 16 bases lying between them. As DNA, the CDR3 is TGCGCCAGCAGCCTCCCTAGGAGCGGCAGCTCCTACAATGAGCAGTTCTTC. Translating gives CASSLPRSGSSYNEQFF.

The J gene is TRBJ1-2, the V gene TRBV18, with D possibly TRBD1 on 6 matching bases. CDR3 size: 13 residues. Germline assignment: CDR1 KGHSH and CDR2 LQKENI. The V end was cut by 8 bases, the J end by 3 bases, with 13 bases between. CDR3 loop: CASRVGGDYGYTF. In DNA form, the CDR3 reads TGTGCCAGCCGAGTTGGGGGCGACTATGGCTACACCTTC.

The chain employs TRBV28 and TRBJ2-7; no clear D gene. The V end lost 10 bases, the J end lost 9 bases, and 25 bases lay between the germline ends. CDR3 length: 14 residues. Germline V gene sequence: CDR1 MDHEN, CDR2 SYDVKM. The CDR3 DNA is TGTGCCACCCTAAGGAGTACCGGATCGAGTGGGCAGTACTTC. Amino acids: CATLRSTGSSGQYF.

Here the CDR3 DNA reads TGTGCCAGCAGCGGGGGAGTAGCCGCGGAGACCCAGTACTTC. Translated: CASSGGVAAETQYF. The chain uses TRBV9 and TRBJ2-5; possible D gene TRBD2, 5 bases. Germline CDR1 reads SGDLS; CDR2 reads YYNGEE. The CDR3 contains 14 residues. V dropped 3 bases and J dropped 5 bases, with 14 bases sitting between them. Full variable domain (outside the CDR3, taken from reference TRBV9 and TRBJ2-5): DSGVTQTPKHLITATGQRVTLRCSPRSGDLSVYWYQQSLDQGLQFLIQYYNGEERAKGNILERFSAQQFPDLHSELNLSSLELGDSALYFCASSGGVAAETQYFGPGTRLLVL.

The CDR3, as DNA: TGCGCCAGCAGCCACGATGCGGGGGGTAATGAAAAACTGTTTTTT. As protein: CASSHDAGGNEKLFF. The chain employs TRBV4-3 and TRBJ1-4; D might be TRBD1 (5 bases). The CDR3 extends over 15 amino acids. V was shortened by 3 bases and J by 4 bases, with 12 bases between the two germline ends. The germline gives CDR1 LGHNA, CDR2 YSLEER.

The chain employs TRBV6-5 and TRBJ1-6; D is undetermined. Trimming cost V 2 bases and J 8 bases, with 7 bases left between them. CDR3 length: 13 amino acids. Per the germline V gene, CDR1 is MNHEY and CDR2 is SVGAGI. The chain's CDR3 is CASSYGRDSPLHF. CDR3 nucleotides: TGTGCCAGCAGTTACGGGAGGGATTCACCCCTCCACTTT.

This clone was recorded only once. V gene TRBV7-9 combines with J gene TRBJ1-2; D is unclear. The germline CDR1 and CDR2 sequences are SEHNR and FQNEAQ (reference sequence). The length of the CDR3 is 15 residues. Trimming cost V 0 bases and J 8 bases, with 16 bases left between them. The CDR3 is CASSLAGNLGGGYTF. CDR3 in DNA: TGTGCCAGCAGCTTAGCGGGGAATCTAGGCGGGGGCTACACCTTC.

The CDR3 loop is CASSVRGSNTGELFF. In DNA, the CDR3 is TGTGCCAGCAGTGTGAGGGGGTCGAACACCGGGGAGCTGTTTTTT. J is TRBJ2-2 and V is TRBV5-4; possibly TRBD1 for D (6 bases). The V end lost 5 bases, the J end lost 0 bases, and 11 bases lay between the germline ends. Germline CDR1 and CDR2: SGHNT and YYREEE (reference sequence). This CDR3 has 15 amino acids. Full variable domain (rest looked up from reference TRBV5-4 and TRBJ2-2): ETGVTQSPTHLIKTRGQQVTLRCSSQSGHNTVSWYQQALGQGPQFIFQYYREEENGRGNFPPRFSGLQFPNYSSELNVNALELDDSALYLCASSVRGSNTGELFFGEGSRLTVL.

The genes are TRBV7-2 and TRBJ2-7; D remains unclear. V gave up 1 base and J gave up 7 bases, with 14 bases separating them. The germline gives CDR1 SGHTA, CDR2 FQGNSA. This CDR3 is built from 14 residues. CDR3 sequence (DNA): TGTGCCAGCAGCTTAGACCCCCAGACGAGGGAGCAGTACTTC. Protein product: CASSLDPQTREQYF.

The V call is TRBV29-1, the J call TRBJ1-2; 11 positions match TRBD1. The length of the CDR3 is 14 residues. Germline CDR1 reads SQVTM; CDR2 reads ANQGSEA. V lost 6 bases, J lost 6 bases, and 9 bases stayed unmatched. In DNA form, the CDR3 reads TGCAGCGTAGGGGCCGGACAGGGGGCTGATGGCTACACCTTC. Its protein product is CSVGAGQGADGYTF.

In DNA form, the CDR3 reads TGTGCCAGCAGCGTAGCCACAGGGGGTCTGGTTGAGCAGTTCTTC. This codes for CASSVATGGLVEQFF. The rearrangement joins TRBV9 to TRBJ2-1; TRBD1 aligns across 8 bases. Germline values: CDR1 SGDLS, CDR2 YYNGEE. The CDR3 runs to 15 residues. V shed 0 bases, J shed 9 bases, and the junction held 8 bases outside the gene matches.

This CDR3 is CASSYTEMTGPLAFF. The CDR3 coding sequence is TGTGCCAGCAGTTACACGGAAATGACAGGACCCTTGGCTTTCTTT. This chain joins TRBV6-6 and TRBJ1-1; possibly TRBD1 for D (6 bases). V was pared by 2 bases and J by 11 bases, with 21 bases between. Germline V lookup: CDR1 MNHNY, CDR2 SVGAGI (reference sequence). This CDR3 is built from 15 residues.

The chain employs TRBV28 and TRBJ2-7; 7 nucleotides line up with TRBD1. The CDR3 covers 14 residues. Germline CDR1 reads MDHEN; CDR2 reads SYDVKM. Germline trimming cut 5 bases from V and 7 bases from J; bases unmatched to any gene: 11. The CDR3 sequence: CASSPATGVGEQYF. The CDR3 DNA reads as TGTGCCAGCAGTCCCGCTACAGGGGTCGGGGAGCAGTACTTC.

This chain connects TRBV19 to TRBJ1-5; TRBD1 aligns across 7 bases. The V gene's germline CDR1 is LNHDA and CDR2 SQIVND (reference sequence). This CDR3 contains 15 residues. V lost 3 bases and J lost 4; bases outside the gene matches: 6. The CDR3 DNA reads TGTGCCAGTAGTATTGAGACAGGGTGGAATCAGCCCCAGCATTTT. It yields the protein CASSIETGWNQPQHF. Full variable domain (rest looked up from reference TRBV19 and TRBJ1-5): DGGITQSPKYLFRKEGQNVTLSCEQNLNHDAMYWYRQDPGQGLRLIYYSQIVNDFQKGDIAEGYSVSREKKESFPLTVTSAQKNPTAFYLCASSIETGWNQPQHFGDGTRLSIL.

V usage is TRBV27 and J usage is TRBJ1-2, with 8 positions matching TRBD1. The CDR3 loop spans 14 amino acids. Germline trimming cut 6 bases from V and 8 bases from J; bases unmatched to any gene: 11. The germline V gene has CDR1 MNHEY and CDR2 SMNVEV (reference sequence). The DNA for the CDR3 is TGTGCCAGCAGCCATCAGGGACAGGTAGAGGGCTACACCTTC. This codes for CASSHQGQVEGYTF.

CDR3 protein: CASSLIGLANTGELFF. As DNA, the CDR3 is TGTGCCAGCAGCTTGATTGGACTTGCGAACACCGGGGAGCTGTTTTTT. This sequence joins TRBV5-6 and TRBJ2-2; tentative D call: TRBD2 (5 bases). The germline CDR1 and CDR2 sequences are SGHDT and YYEEEE. The CDR3 extends over 16 amino acids. The V end was cut by 1 base, the J end by 0 bases, with 10 bases between.